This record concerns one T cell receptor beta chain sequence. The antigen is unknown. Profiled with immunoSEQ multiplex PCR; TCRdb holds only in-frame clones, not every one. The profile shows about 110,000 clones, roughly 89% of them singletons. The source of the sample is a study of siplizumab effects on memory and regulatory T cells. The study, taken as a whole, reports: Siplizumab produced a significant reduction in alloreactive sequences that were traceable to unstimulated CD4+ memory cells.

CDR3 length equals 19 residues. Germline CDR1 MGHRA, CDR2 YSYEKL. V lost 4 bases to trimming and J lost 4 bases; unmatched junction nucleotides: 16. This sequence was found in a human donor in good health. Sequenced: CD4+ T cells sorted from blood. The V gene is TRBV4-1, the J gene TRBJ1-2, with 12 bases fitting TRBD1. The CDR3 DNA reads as TGCGCCAGCAGCCTAAGGCGTGGGACAGGGGGCGAACAGATCTATGGCTACACCTTC. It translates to CASSLRRGTGGEQIYGYTF.